This is a list of T cell receptor beta chains from one sample in a study of cytomegalovirus exposure and HLA in healthy donors. Generated by immunoSEQ multiplex PCR, the TCRdb table keeps only in-frame clones and is missing some. The profile covers roughly 280,000 clones, with approximately 86% appearing a single time and more than 0.8% taken by the ten largest. Sequencing was done on a sample of PBMCs. These receptors were obtained from a woman aged 18-30 years in good health and CMV-seronegative. Each CDR3 is given with its conserved first and last residue. Fields, in order: clone size, V gene, J gene, D gene, CDR3 DNA, CDR3 protein. D genes are given only for firm matches. Clone size appears in some rows only: once, few, many, or a class for an expanded clone.

size: -; V: TRBV28; J: TRBJ2-1; D: -; DNA: TGTGCCAGCAGAAAAACAGGGTCTAATGAGCAGTTCTTC; CDR3: CASRKTGSNEQFF
size: -; V: TRBV30; J: TRBJ2-3; D: TRBD2; DNA: TGTGCCTGGAGTCCCGGGGGGGGCGGGGATACGCAGTATTTT; CDR3: CAWSPGGGGDTQYF
size: -; V: TRBV9; J: TRBJ1-2; D: TRBD1; DNA: TGTGCCAGCAGCCCCGGGACAGATGCTAACTATGGCTACACCTTC; CDR3: CASSPGTDANYGYTF
size: few; V: TRBV4-1; J: TRBJ2-7; D: -; DNA: TGCGCCAGCAGCCAAGTGCCAGACGAGCAGTACTTC; CDR3: CASSQVPDEQYF
size: -; V: TRBV28; J: TRBJ1-5; D: -; DNA: TGTGCCAGCAGTTTAGGTTTTAACCTTAAGGGGTCAGGCCAGCCCCAGCATTTT; CDR3: CASSLGFNLKGSGQPQHF
size: -; V: TRBV11-2; J: TRBJ1-1; D: -; DNA: TGTGCCAGCAGCTTAGCCCTACAGGGAGCCACTGAAGCTTTCTTT; CDR3: CASSLALQGATEAFF
size: -; V: TRBV6-5; J: TRBJ2-3; D: -; DNA: TGTGCCAGCAGTTACTCGTACTTATCTAGCACAGATACGCAGTATTTT; CDR3: CASSYSYLSSTDTQYF
size: -; V: TRBV11-2; J: TRBJ2-2; D: -; DNA: TGTGCCAGCAGCTTAGATACATGGAACACCGGGGAGCTGTTTTTT; CDR3: CASSLDTWNTGELFF
size: once; V: TRBV10-3; J: TRBJ1-2; D: -; DNA: TGTGCCATCAGTGCATCCCATGGCTACACCTTC; CDR3: CAISASHGYTF
size: -; V: TRBV5-1; J: TRBJ2-7; D: -; DNA: TGCGCCAGCAGCTTACGCGGGGTAGCTTACGAGCAGTACTTC; CDR3: CASSLRGVAYEQYF
size: -; V: TRBV6-5; J: TRBJ2-1; D: -; DNA: TGTGCCAGCAGTTACTCCGGGGGAAAATCCTACAATGAGCAGTTCTTC; CDR3: CASSYSGGKSYNEQFF
size: -; V: TRBV5-1; J: TRBJ2-1; D: TRBD2; DNA: TGCGCCAGCAGCTTGGAACCCCCTAGCGGGGGTAACGACAATGAGCAGTTCTTC; CDR3: CASSLEPPSGGNDNEQFF
size: -; V: TRBV6-5; J: TRBJ1-2; D: TRBD1; DNA: TGTGCCAGCAGTTACGGCATGGAGGGGGCCGGTGGCTACACCTTC; CDR3: CASSYGMEGAGGYTF
size: -; V: TRBV5-1; J: TRBJ1-5; D: -; DNA: TGCGCCAGCAGCCCAGGACAGCCAGGGCAGCCCCAGCATTTT; CDR3: CASSPGQPGQPQHF
size: once; V: TRBV2; J: TRBJ2-1; D: TRBD2; DNA: TGTGCCAGCCCGGCGCTAGCGGTTCGGGGGTGGCAGTTCTTC; CDR3: CASPALAVRGWQFF
size: -; V: TRBV7-6; J: TRBJ2-3; D: -; DNA: TGTGCCAGCAGCTTAGTACCCAGAAGCACAGATACGCAGTATTTT; CDR3: CASSLVPRSTDTQYF
size: -; V: TRBV29-1; J: TRBJ1-1; D: -; DNA: TGCAGCTCCAACGGGGGGGGACTGAACACTGAAGCTTTCTTT; CDR3: CSSNGGGLNTEAFF
size: -; V: TRBV19; J: TRBJ2-1; D: -; DNA: TGTGCCAGTAGTAGCGGGCGGGTCTACAATGAGCAGTTCTTC; CDR3: CASSSGRVYNEQFF
size: -; V: TRBV27; J: TRBJ1-1; D: -; DNA: TGTGCCAGCAGTTTGACTGCCATGAACACTGAAGCTTTCTTT; CDR3: CASSLTAMNTEAFF
size: -; V: TRBV2; J: TRBJ2-7; D: -; DNA: TGTGCCAGCAGCGGGGGGCGGACCACCTACGAGCAGTACTTC; CDR3: CASSGGRTTYEQYF
size: -; V: TRBV4-1; J: TRBJ2-7; D: -; DNA: TGCGCCAGCAGCGAAACACTAGCAGAGTCCTACGAGCAGTACTTC; CDR3: CASSETLAESYEQYF
size: -; V: TRBV5-1; J: TRBJ2-7; D: TRBD1; DNA: TGCGCCAGCAGCACCGGGACAGGGCTCGAGCAGTACTTC; CDR3: CASSTGTGLEQYF
size: -; V: TRBV6-5; J: TRBJ1-4; D: -; DNA: TGTGCCAGCAGACCCGACAGGTTAAATGAAAAACTGTTTTTT; CDR3: CASRPDRLNEKLFF
size: -; V: TRBV5-1; J: TRBJ2-2; D: -; DNA: TGCGCCAGCAGCTCAACAGGATATGGTACCGGGGAGCTGTTTTTT; CDR3: CASSSTGYGTGELFF
size: -; V: TRBV10-3; J: TRBJ2-3; D: TRBD1; DNA: TGTGCCATCAGCCCGGGACAGGTCCCCACGGATACGCAGTATTTT; CDR3: CAISPGQVPTDTQYF
size: -; V: TRBV5-1; J: TRBJ1-4; D: -; DNA: TGCGCCAGCAGCAAATCGGATGAAAAACTGTTTTTT; CDR3: CASSKSDEKLFF
size: -; V: TRBV4-3; J: TRBJ2-3; D: TRBD1; DNA: TGCGCCAGCAGCCAAGAAACCCTCCTCCAGGGGGAGGATACGCAGTATTTT; CDR3: CASSQETLLQGEDTQYF
size: -; V: TRBV2; J: TRBJ2-7; D: TRBD2; DNA: TGTGCCAGCAATTCACTAGCGGTCTACGAGCAGTACTTC; CDR3: CASNSLAVYEQYF
size: -; V: TRBV9; J: TRBJ2-7; D: TRBD2; DNA: TGTGCCAGCAGCGAGGGAGGACTAGCGGGAGTTTACGAGCAGTACTTC; CDR3: CASSEGGLAGVYEQYF
size: -; V: TRBV7-2; J: TRBJ2-3; D: TRBD2; DNA: TGTGCCAGCAGCTTAGGGGCCCGACTAGCGGGAGTCACAGATACGCAGTATTTT; CDR3: CASSLGARLAGVTDTQYF
size: -; V: TRBV18; J: TRBJ2-3; D: TRBD2; DNA: TGTGCCAGCTCTCTTACTAGCGGGAGCGTCGATACGCAGTATTTT; CDR3: CASSLTSGSVDTQYF
size: -; V: TRBV10-3; J: TRBJ2-1; D: TRBD2; DNA: TGTGCCATCAGTGAGTGGACTAGCGGGGGGGGCCTGAATGAGCAGTTCTTC; CDR3: CAISEWTSGGGLNEQFF
size: -; V: TRBV6-7; J: TRBJ2-1; D: TRBD2; DNA: TGTGCCAGCAGTTACTATCTCACGGGGGGTCCCTCCTACAATGAGCAGTTCTTC; CDR3: CASSYYLTGGPSYNEQFF
size: -; V: TRBV6-1; J: TRBJ1-2; D: -; DNA: TGTGCCAGCAGTGAAGTCAGAGGCTATGGCTACACCTTC; CDR3: CASSEVRGYGYTF
size: -; V: TRBV29-1; J: TRBJ2-1; D: -; DNA: TGCAGCGTTCACCTTTATGGGACTCCGGGGGCCTACAATGAGCAGTTCTTC; CDR3: CSVHLYGTPGAYNEQFF
size: -; V: TRBV6-4; J: TRBJ2-7; D: TRBD2; DNA: TGTGCCAGCAGTGACTCCCAAAGCGGGGGGCCCTACGAGCAGTACTTC; CDR3: CASSDSQSGGPYEQYF
size: -; V: TRBV7-2; J: TRBJ2-5; D: TRBD2; DNA: TGTGCCAGCAGCCTCCAGATAGCGGGATGGGGGGAGACCCAGTACTTC; CDR3: CASSLQIAGWGETQYF
size: -; V: TRBV6-5; J: TRBJ1-5; D: -; DNA: TGTGCCAGCAGTACTTCCGACAGATATCAGCCCCAGCATTTT; CDR3: CASSTSDRYQPQHF
size: -; V: TRBV27; J: TRBJ2-7; D: TRBD1; DNA: TGTGCCAGCAGTCTACGACAGGGTAGCCACGAGCAGTACTTC; CDR3: CASSLRQGSHEQYF
size: -; V: TRBV6-6; J: TRBJ2-7; D: TRBD1; DNA: TGTGCCAGCAGTCCGCCGGGACAGGGTACCTACGAGCAGTACTTC; CDR3: CASSPPGQGTYEQYF
size: -; V: TRBV2; J: TRBJ1-3; D: -; DNA: TGTGCCAGCAGCCCCCACCTCGGGGGAGCGGGGACTGGAAACACCATATATTTT; CDR3: CASSPHLGGAGTGNTIYF
size: -; V: TRBV19; J: TRBJ2-1; D: TRBD2; DNA: TGTGCCAGTAGTAGTGGGAGGGCCGAGTTCTTC; CDR3: CASSSGRAEFF
size: -; V: TRBV28; J: TRBJ2-7; D: TRBD2; DNA: TGTGCCAGCAGTCTAGCGGGGAAGGGTATCGAGCAGTACTTC; CDR3: CASSLAGKGIEQYF
size: -; V: TRBV30; J: TRBJ2-2; D: TRBD1; DNA: TGTGCCTGGCAGACAGGGGGGACCGGGGAGCTGTTTTTT; CDR3: CAWQTGGTGELFF
size: -; V: TRBV19; J: TRBJ1-1; D: -; DNA: TGTGCCAGTAGTATATTGAGGAACACTGAAGCTTTCTTT; CDR3: CASSILRNTEAFF
size: -; V: TRBV6-5; J: TRBJ2-7; D: -; DNA: TGTGCCAGCAGTACGCTACGGGAGCAGTACTTC; CDR3: CASSTLREQYF
size: -; V: TRBV14; J: TRBJ1-6; D: -; DNA: TGTGCCACCTTCGTGGGGCCGGATGATTCACCCCTCCACTTT; CDR3: CATFVGPDDSPLHF
size: once; V: TRBV6-5; J: TRBJ2-1; D: TRBD1; DNA: TGTGCCAGCTCTCGACAGGGAAGCAATGAGCAGTTCTTC; CDR3: CASSRQGSNEQFF
size: once; V: TRBV6-6; J: TRBJ1-2; D: TRBD1; DNA: TGTGCCAGCAGTTACCAACAGGGGCCGAGTACCTTC; CDR3: CASSYQQGPSTF
size: -; V: TRBV2; J: TRBJ2-7; D: TRBD2; DNA: TGTGCCAGCAGAGCCGTACTAGCGGGGTCCTACGAGCAGTACTTC; CDR3: CASRAVLAGSYEQYF
size: once; V: TRBV5-4; J: TRBJ2-5; D: TRBD1; DNA: TGTGCCAGCAGCAGGAGCGTTGACAGGGAAGAGACCCAGTACTTC; CDR3: CASSRSVDREETQYF
size: -; V: TRBV14; J: TRBJ2-7; D: -; DNA: TGTGCCAGCAGCCGAAACAGAGCCTACGAGCAGTACTTC; CDR3: CASSRNRAYEQYF
size: -; V: TRBV28; J: TRBJ2-7; D: -; DNA: TGTGCCAGCAGTCTACAGGAGCCCGCCTACGAGCAGTACTTC; CDR3: CASSLQEPAYEQYF
size: -; V: TRBV6-6; J: TRBJ1-4; D: TRBD1; DNA: TGTGCCAGCAGTCAACAGGGGATTGGGGAAAAACTGTTTTTT; CDR3: CASSQQGIGEKLFF
size: -; V: TRBV10-3; J: TRBJ2-7; D: TRBD2; DNA: TGTGCCATCAGTGCGAAGGCTAGCGGGAGGGCCTCCTACGAGCAGTACTTC; CDR3: CAISAKASGRASYEQYF
size: -; V: TRBV27; J: TRBJ1-2; D: -; DNA: TGTGCCAGCAGTTTAAACGGGAATTTCTATGGCTACACCTTC; CDR3: CASSLNGNFYGYTF
size: -; V: TRBV5-1; J: TRBJ2-7; D: TRBD2; DNA: TGCGCCAGCAGCTCCGGACTAGCGGAGATCTACGAGCAGTACTTC; CDR3: CASSSGLAEIYEQYF
size: -; V: TRBV21-1; J: TRBJ2-5; D: -; DNA: TGTGCCAGCAGTAGACCCCAGGGCCAAGAGACCCAGTACTTC; CDR3: CASSRPQGQETQYF
size: few; V: TRBV27; J: TRBJ1-2; D: TRBD1; DNA: TGTGCCAGCAGTCCGAGACAGGGGGACTATGGCTACACCTTC; CDR3: CASSPRQGDYGYTF
size: few; V: TRBV9; J: TRBJ1-2; D: -; DNA: TGTGCCAGCAGCGCAACCGCAGGCCAGGCAGGGGATAACTATGGCTACACCTTC; CDR3: CASSATAGQAGDNYGYTF